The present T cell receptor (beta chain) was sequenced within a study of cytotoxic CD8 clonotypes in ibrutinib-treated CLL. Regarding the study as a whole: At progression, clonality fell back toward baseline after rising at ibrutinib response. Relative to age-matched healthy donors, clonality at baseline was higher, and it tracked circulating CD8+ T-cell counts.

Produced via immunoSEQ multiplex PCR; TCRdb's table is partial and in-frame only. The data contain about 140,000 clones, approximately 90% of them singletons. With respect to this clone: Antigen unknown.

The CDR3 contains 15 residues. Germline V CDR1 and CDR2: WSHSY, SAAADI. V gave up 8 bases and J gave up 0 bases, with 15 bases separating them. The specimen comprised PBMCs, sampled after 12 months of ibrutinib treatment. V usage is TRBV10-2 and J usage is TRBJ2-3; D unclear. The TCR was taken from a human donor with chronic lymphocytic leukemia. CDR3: CASFDFSSSTDTQYF. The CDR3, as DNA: TGCGCCAGCTTCGACTTTTCATCTAGCACAGATACGCAGTATTTT.